One and the same sample provided the 9 T cell receptor beta chains below, sequenced in a study of CD8 T cells in ankylosing spondylitis listed by TCRdb under 2017. The method was 5' RACE. The sequencer listed for this sample is Illumina HiSeq 2500. The public sequencing data were trimmed at Q25 with fastp and processed into clonotypes with MiXCR by TCRdb, which kept only in-frame beta chains. Every entry covers one CDR3 protein and lists the most common genes and DNA from its rows. Present in this sample are around 180,000 distinct CDR3 sequences, about 20% of which were seen just once. The ten largest clones represent 3.5% to 5% of the sample. The sequencing sample was made of blood, either unsorted or a sorted T cell fraction (not recorded which). These receptors originate from a male donor aged 10-35 years with ankylosing spondylitis or in good health (not recorded which). Donor details come from another sample of the same person, matched by shared clones.

This clonotype was seen repeatedly, ten times or more. The chain combines TRBV7-2 with TRBJ1-2; D is uncertain. CDR3 length equals 12 residues. Germline assignment: CDR1 SGHTA and CDR2 FQGNSA. The V end was cut by 3 bases, the J end by 13 bases, with 15 bases between. CDR3 DNA: TGTGCCAGCAGCTTGCCACCTTCCGCCGGCACCTTC. It codes for CASSLPPSAGTF.

At least ten counts were recorded for this clonotype. The chain links TRBV6-5 to TRBJ2-7; 7 bases match TRBD2. The CDR3 spans 17 residues. V lost 5 bases, J lost 5 bases, and 18 bases stayed unmatched. CDR1 is MNHEY and CDR2 is SVGAGI in the germline V gene. CDR3 sequence: CASSNLAWRERVHEQYF. The CDR3 DNA reads TGTGCCAGCAGTAACTTAGCATGGCGGGAGAGGGTCCACGAGCAGTACTTC.

V gene TRBV20-1 combines with J gene TRBJ2-2; 8 nucleotides line up with TRBD1. The CDR3 contains 14 residues. Germline assignment: CDR1 DFQATT and CDR2 SNEGSKA (reference sequence). With V trimmed by 3 bases and J by 2 bases, 2 bases remained unmatched. The CDR3 coding sequence is TGCAGTGCTAGGGACAGGGCTAACACCGGGGAGCTGTTTTTT. It translates to CSARDRANTGELFF.

The V gene is TRBV7-2, the J gene TRBJ2-4, with D uncertain. Trimming removed 5 bases at V and 0 bases at J, with 14 bases between. The CDR3 spans 16 residues. The germline V gene has CDR1 SGHTA and CDR2 FQGNSA. CDR3 amino acids: CASSPTPLLAKNIQYF. The CDR3 coding sequence is TGTGCCAGCAGCCCGACCCCCCTCTTAGCCAAAAACATTCAGTACTTC.

V and J are TRBV23-1 and TRBJ2-1, with 8 bases lining up with TRBD1. TRBV23-1 is reported as an ORF; its role is uncertain. This CDR3 has 16 residues. Unmatched junction bases numbered 14, after V lost 0 bases and J lost 13 bases. The CDR3 here is CASSQSQGQALGSQFF. DNA of the CDR3: TGCGCCAGCAGTCAATCTCAGGGACAGGCCCTGGGGAGCCAGTTCTTC.

This clonotype came up many times. The chain has TRBV29-1 and TRBJ2-1; 7 nucleotides line up with TRBD1. With V trimmed by 5 bases and J by 2 bases, 3 bases remained unmatched. This CDR3 is built from 13 residues. Germline values: CDR1 SQVTM, CDR2 ANQGSEA. This chain's CDR3 is CSVTGTAYNEQFF. The CDR3, as DNA: TGCAGCGTTACCGGGACAGCCTACAATGAGCAGTTCTTC.

This clonotype was seen a handful of times. This rearrangement joins TRBV29-1 to TRBJ1-5; D gene uncertain. The ends were cut back, 7 bases at V and 8 bases at J, with 12 bases in the middle. The CDR3 length is 11 residues. CDR1 and CDR2 (germline): SQVTM, ANQGSEA. The DNA of the CDR3 is TGCAGCGCGGGGTGGGGAGAGCCCCAGCATTTT. Translating gives CSAGWGEPQHF. Supplemented by reference TRBV29-1 and TRBJ1-5, the full variable domain reads SAVISQKPSRDICQRGTSLTIQCQVDSQVTMMFWYRQQPGQSLTLIATANQGSEATYESGFVIDKFPISRPNLTFSTLTVSNMSPEDSSIYLCSAGWGEPQHFGDGTRLSIL.

The J gene is TRBJ2-5, the V gene TRBV6-4; 11 positions agree with TRBD2. Germline V lookup: CDR1 MRHNA, CDR2 SNTAGT. CDR3 length equals 15 residues. J was trimmed by 5 bases and V by 3 bases; bases with no gene match: 5. DNA of the CDR3: TGTGCCAGCAGTGAACTAGCGGGAGTAGGGGAGACCCAGTACTTC. Translation: CASSELAGVGETQYF.

The table lists this clonotype with many counts. The CDR3: CASSLDLTSGISGEQFF. As DNA, the CDR3 is TGCGCCAGCAGCTTGGATTTGACTAGCGGGATAAGTGGTGAGCAGTTCTTC. V and J are TRBV5-1 and TRBJ2-1; 11 bases match TRBD2. Germline CDR1 and CDR2: SGHRS and YFSETQ. V trimming: 0 bases; J trimming: 9 bases; junction bases outside the gene matches: 11. The CDR3 is made up of 17 amino acids.